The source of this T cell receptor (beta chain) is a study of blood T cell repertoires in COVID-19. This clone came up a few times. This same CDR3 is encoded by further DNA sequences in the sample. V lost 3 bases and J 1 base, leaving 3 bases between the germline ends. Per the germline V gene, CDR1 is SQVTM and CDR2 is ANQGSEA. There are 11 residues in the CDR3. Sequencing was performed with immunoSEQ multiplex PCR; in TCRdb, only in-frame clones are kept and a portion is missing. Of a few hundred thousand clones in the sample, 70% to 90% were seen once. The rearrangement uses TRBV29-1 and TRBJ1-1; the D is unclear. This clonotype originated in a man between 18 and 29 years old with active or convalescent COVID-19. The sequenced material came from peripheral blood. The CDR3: CSVDQNTEAFF. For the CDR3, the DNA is TGCAGCGTTGATCAGAACACTGAAGCTTTCTTT.